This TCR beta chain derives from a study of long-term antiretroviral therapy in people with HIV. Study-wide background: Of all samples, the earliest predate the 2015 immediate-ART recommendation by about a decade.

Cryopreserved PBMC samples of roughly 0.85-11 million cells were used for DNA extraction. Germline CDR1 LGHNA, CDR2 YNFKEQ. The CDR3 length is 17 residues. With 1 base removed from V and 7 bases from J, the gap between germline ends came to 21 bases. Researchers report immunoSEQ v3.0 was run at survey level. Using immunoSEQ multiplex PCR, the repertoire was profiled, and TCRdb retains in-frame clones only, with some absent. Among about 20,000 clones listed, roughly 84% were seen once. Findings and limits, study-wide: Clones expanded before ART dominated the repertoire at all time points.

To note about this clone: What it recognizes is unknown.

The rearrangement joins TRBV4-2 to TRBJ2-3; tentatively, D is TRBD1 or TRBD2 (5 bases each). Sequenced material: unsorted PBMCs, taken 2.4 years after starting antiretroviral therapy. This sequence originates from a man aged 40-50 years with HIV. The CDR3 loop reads CASSQVSRGWPDYTQYF. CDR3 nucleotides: TGTGCCAGCAGCCAAGTGAGTCGGGGCTGGCCTGATTATACGCAGTATTTT.